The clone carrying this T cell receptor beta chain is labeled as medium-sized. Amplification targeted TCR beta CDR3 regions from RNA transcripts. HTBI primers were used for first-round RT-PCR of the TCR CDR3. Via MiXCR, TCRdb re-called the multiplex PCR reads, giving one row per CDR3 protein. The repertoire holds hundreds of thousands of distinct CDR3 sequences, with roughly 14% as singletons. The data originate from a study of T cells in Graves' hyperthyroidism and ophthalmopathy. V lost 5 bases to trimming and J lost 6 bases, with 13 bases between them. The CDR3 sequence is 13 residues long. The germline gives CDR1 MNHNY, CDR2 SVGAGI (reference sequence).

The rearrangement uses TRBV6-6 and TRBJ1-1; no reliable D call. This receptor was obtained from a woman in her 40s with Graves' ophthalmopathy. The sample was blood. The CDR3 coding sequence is TGTGCCAGCAGTCTTCAGAGGACGGCTGAAGCTTTCTTT. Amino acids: CASSLQRTAEAFF.